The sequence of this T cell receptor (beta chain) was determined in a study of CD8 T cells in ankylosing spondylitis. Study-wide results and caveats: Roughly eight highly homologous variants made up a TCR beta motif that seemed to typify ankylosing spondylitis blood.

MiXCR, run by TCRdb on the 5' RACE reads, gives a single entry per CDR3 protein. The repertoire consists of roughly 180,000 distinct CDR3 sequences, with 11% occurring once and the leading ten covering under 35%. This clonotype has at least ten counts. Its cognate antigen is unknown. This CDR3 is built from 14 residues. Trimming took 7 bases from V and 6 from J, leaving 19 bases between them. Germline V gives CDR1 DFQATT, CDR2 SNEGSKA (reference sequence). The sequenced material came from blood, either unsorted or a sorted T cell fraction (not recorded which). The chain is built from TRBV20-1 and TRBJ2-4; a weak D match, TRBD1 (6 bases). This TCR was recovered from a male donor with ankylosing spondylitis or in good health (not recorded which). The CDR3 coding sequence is TGCAGTGTCCAGACCCCCATGGGGGCAAACATTCAGTACTTC. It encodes CSVQTPMGANIQYF.